This entry lists 13 T cell receptor beta chains sequenced from one sample in a study of blood T cell repertoires in COVID-19. Clones were read by immunoSEQ multiplex PCR, and TCRdb kept only the in-frame ones, dropping some. The sample yields some 140,000 clones, about 70% seen once. Sequenced sample: peripheral blood. The receptors stem from an elderly man with acute or convalescent COVID-19.

This clone was observed a few times. This rearrangement joins TRBV9 to TRBJ2-3; 8 nucleotides agree with TRBD2. Germline-derived CDR1 and CDR2 are SGDLS and YYNGEE. The CDR3 consists of 16 residues. After removal of 3 bases from V and 1 base from J, the junction contained 7 bases not matched to a gene. DNA for the CDR3: TGTGCCAGCAGCGCCCTAGCGGGTACCCGCACAGATACGCAGTATTTT. Translation gives CASSALAGTRTDTQYF.

V usage is TRBV7-8 and J usage is TRBJ2-7; the D is unclear. The CDR3 is made up of 12 amino acids. The V and J ends lost 5 bases and 5 bases respectively, with 10 bases between them. Germline loops: CDR1 SGHVS, CDR2 FQNEAQ. In nucleotides, the CDR3 is TGTGCCAGCAGCCGCCGACAAGACGAGCAGTACTTC. Its protein is CASSRRQDEQYF.

The J gene is TRBJ1-1, the V gene TRBV28, with 7 bases identical to TRBD1. Trimming cost V 7 bases and J 1 base; bases outside gene matches: 12. The germline V gene encodes CDR1 MDHEN and CDR2 SYDVKM. This CDR3 is built from 16 residues. The CDR3 DNA reads as TGTGCCAGCACCCAAGGGGGGCAGGGGGAGAACACTGAAGCTTTCTTT. This gives the protein CASTQGGQGENTEAFF. Full variable domain (rest looked up from reference TRBV28 and TRBJ1-1): DVKVTQSSRYLVKRTGEKVFLECVQDMDHENMFWYRQDPGLGLRLIYFSYDVKMKEKGDIPEGYSVSREKKERFSLILESASTNQTSMYLCASTQGGQGENTEAFFGQGTRLTVV.

The rearrangement joins TRBV6-5 to TRBJ1-1; the D gene is possibly TRBD1 (5 bases). Germline V gene data show CDR1 as MNHEY and CDR2 as SVGAGI. The CDR3 totals 15 residues. V was clipped by 6 bases and J by 6 bases, with 20 bases between them. The CDR3 protein is CASSPRGVPGAEAFF. The CDR3 nucleotides are TGTGCCAGCAGCCCACGGGGGGTGCCGGGAGCTGAAGCTTTCTTT.

The rearrangement uses TRBV5-1 and TRBJ2-7, with D maybe TRBD2 (7 bases). Germline CDR1 is SGHRS and CDR2 is YFSETQ. The length of the CDR3 is 15 residues. Trimming cost V 4 bases and J 3 bases, with 17 bases left between them. The CDR3: CASSPGGGRGYEQYF. The DNA of the CDR3 is TGCGCCAGCAGCCCCGGCGGGGGCAGGGGCTACGAGCAGTACTTC.

The chain links TRBV5-4 to TRBJ1-6; D possibly corresponds to TRBD1 (5 bases). CDR3 length: 14 residues. V gave up 0 bases and J gave up 9 bases, with 10 bases separating them. Germline-derived CDR1 and CDR2 are SGHNT and YYREEE (reference sequence). The CDR3 protein is CASSLEQGSSPLHF. The CDR3 region has the DNA TGTGCCAGCAGCTTGGAGCAGGGAAGTTCACCCCTCCACTTT.

This chain uses TRBV12-5 with TRBJ1-3; perhaps TRBD1 as D (5 bases). V shed 2 bases and J shed 4 bases, with 9 bases lying between them. The germline gives CDR1 LGHNT, CDR2 FRNRAP. This CDR3 is built from 14 residues. In nucleotides, the CDR3 is TGTGCTAGTGGTTTGTCCGGGGGAGGAAACACCATATATTTT. Its translation: CASGLSGGGNTIYF.

This rearrangement joins TRBV6-5 to TRBJ2-3, with D uncertain. Germline values: CDR1 MNHEY, CDR2 SVGAGI. The CDR3 covers 13 residues. V lost 7 bases to trimming and J lost 1 base, with 9 bases between them. The CDR3 DNA reads as TGTGCCAGCACCGTCGTAGGCACAGATACGCAGTATTTT. Translated: CASTVVGTDTQYF.

This clone was detected once. The rearrangement links TRBV4-1 to TRBJ2-5; 8 bases fit TRBD1. The germline CDR1 and CDR2 sequences are MGHRA and YSYEKL. V shed 0 bases, J shed 5 bases, and the junction held 8 bases outside the gene matches. The CDR3 is 16 residues long. CDR3 residues: CASSQDAGGFGETQYF. The CDR3 region has the DNA TGCGCCAGCAGCCAAGACGCAGGGGGCTTCGGGGAGACCCAGTACTTC.

V usage is TRBV30 and J usage is TRBJ1-5; 8 bases map to TRBD1. V trimming: 5 bases; J trimming: 4 bases; junction bases outside the gene matches: 4. Germline V gives CDR1 GTSNPN, CDR2 SVGIG (reference sequence). CDR3 length: 13 residues. For the CDR3, the DNA is TGTGCCTGGGGTAGGACAGGGAATCAGCCCCAGCATTTT. Translating gives CAWGRTGNQPQHF.

V gene TRBV3-1 (or the pseudogene TRBV3-2) combines with J gene TRBJ1-1, with a possible D match to TRBD1 (5 bases). Germline V gene sequence: CDR1 LGHDT, CDR2 YNNKEL (reference sequence). The CDR3 length is 14 residues. Trimming took off 8 bases at V and 1 base at J, with 14 bases between the two ends. CDR3 sequence: CASSILRENTEAFF. The CDR3 DNA follows: TGTGCCAGCTCAATACTCAGGGAGAACACTGAAGCTTTCTTT.

The V and J genes are TRBV27 and TRBJ2-3; a weak D match, TRBD2 (6 bases). V was shortened by 6 bases and J by 4 bases, with 11 bases between the two germline ends. The V gene's germline CDR1 is MNHEY and CDR2 SMNVEV (reference sequence). This CDR3 region has 13 residues. The CDR3 DNA reads as TGTGCCAGCAGCCGGGGAGGCGCAGATACGCAGTATTTT. Protein: CASSRGGADTQYF.

The J gene is TRBJ2-7, the V gene TRBV28; TRBD2 matches at 7 bases. J was trimmed by 6 bases and V by 7 bases; bases with no gene match: 15. This CDR3 comprises 15 residues. Germline loops: CDR1 MDHEN, CDR2 SYDVKM. The CDR3 loop reads CASNGRGSAPAEQYF. The DNA for the CDR3 is TGTGCCAGCAATGGGCGGGGGTCCGCCCCCGCCGAGCAGTACTTC.